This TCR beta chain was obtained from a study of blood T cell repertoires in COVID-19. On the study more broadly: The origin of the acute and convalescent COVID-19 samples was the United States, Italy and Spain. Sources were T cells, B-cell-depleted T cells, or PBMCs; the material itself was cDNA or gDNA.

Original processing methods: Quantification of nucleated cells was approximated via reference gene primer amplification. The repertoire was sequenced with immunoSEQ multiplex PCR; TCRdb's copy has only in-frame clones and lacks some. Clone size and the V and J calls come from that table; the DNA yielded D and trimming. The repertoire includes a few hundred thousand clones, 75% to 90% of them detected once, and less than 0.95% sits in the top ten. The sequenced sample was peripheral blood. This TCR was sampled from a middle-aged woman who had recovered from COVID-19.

CDR3 sequence: CASNLGGGSYNEQFF. The CDR3 DNA sequence: TGTGCCAGCAACCTGGGGGGGGGTAGCTACAATGAGCAGTTCTTC. The V call is TRBV7-2, the J call TRBJ2-1; 7 bases match TRBD2. The germline V gene encodes CDR1 SGHTA and CDR2 FQGNSA. Trimming cost V 7 bases and J 3 bases; bases outside gene matches: 9. This CDR3 is built from 15 residues.